This passage covers 8 T cell receptor beta chains from one sample sequenced in a study of identifying expanded T cells in peripheral blood. TCRdb's copy holds only in-frame clones and misses some; the assay was immunoSEQ multiplex PCR. This table has approximately 79,000 clones, 90% appearing once. Sequencing used blood. The receptors shown here come from a person aged 18 to 69 in good health.

The chain couples TRBV28 to TRBJ2-5; D is possibly TRBD1 or TRBD2 (5 bases each). The CDR3 sequence is 15 residues long. The V and J ends lost 6 bases and 4 bases respectively, with 18 bases between them. From germline, CDR1 is MDHEN and CDR2 SYDVKM. CDR3 amino acids: CASRSVSGTRETQYF. The DNA of the CDR3 is TGTGCCAGCAGGTCGGTTTCGGGGACCAGAGAGACCCAGTACTTC.

The rearrangement joins TRBV4-3 to TRBJ1-2; no definite D call. Germline values: CDR1 LGHNA, CDR2 YSLEER. V lost 2 bases and J lost 5, with 15 bases in between. CDR3 length equals 15 residues. CDR3: CASSQSPGEGYGYTF. The CDR3 nucleotides read TGCGCCAGCAGCCAATCCCCGGGAGAGGGTTATGGCTACACCTTC.

The rearrangement uses TRBV10-3 and TRBJ1-2, with 7 bases fitting TRBD1. The germline CDR1 and CDR2 sequences are ENHRY and SYGVKD. The trim removed 7 bases at V and 7 bases at J, leaving 9 bases unmatched. The CDR3 has 13 amino acids. CDR3 DNA sequence: TGTGCCATCACCGAAGACAGGGAGGCTGGCTACACCTTC. It translates to CAITEDREAGYTF.

V is TRBV7-2 and J is TRBJ2-7; TRBD2 matches 9 bases. The CDR3 extends over 15 amino acids. In germline, CDR1 is SGHTA, CDR2 FQGNSA. The V and J ends lost 5 bases and 0 bases, in that order; junction bases with no gene match: 5. The CDR3 sequence is CASSQSGRPSYEQYF. DNA for the CDR3: TGTGCCAGCAGCCAAAGCGGGAGGCCCTCCTACGAGCAGTACTTC.

The rearrangement links TRBV19 to TRBJ2-3; 8 nucleotides agree with TRBD1. V was pared by 3 bases and J by 4 bases, with 9 bases of the junction left unmatched. The germline gives CDR1 LNHDA, CDR2 SQIVND (reference sequence). The CDR3 contains 16 residues. In DNA form, the CDR3 reads TGTGCCAGTAGTATTGGTGCAGGGGGCGCCTCAGATACGCAGTATTTT. Translation gives CASSIGAGGASDTQYF.

A single count supports this clone. V is TRBV6-5 and J is TRBJ2-7; 8 bases are a match to TRBD2. Germline V gene sequence: CDR1 MNHEY, CDR2 SVGAGI. CDR3 length equals 15 residues. J gave up 2 bases and V 0 bases, and 3 bases lay outside the gene matches. Written as DNA, the CDR3 is TGTGCCAGCAGTTACTCTAGCGGGGCCCCCTACGAGCAGTACTTC. Its translation is CASSYSSGAPYEQYF.

This chain joins TRBV2 and TRBJ2-7; no reliable D call. Germline CDR1 reads SNHLY; CDR2 reads FYNNEI. The CDR3 has 12 amino acids. Trimming stripped 0 bases from V and 9 bases from J, with 9 bases between. CDR3 protein: CASSEARRVQYF. DNA for the CDR3: TGTGCCAGCAGTGAAGCGCGCAGAGTGCAGTACTTC. Looking up the rest from reference TRBV2 and TRBJ2-7 gives the full variable domain: EPEVTQTPSHQVTQMGQEVILRCVPISNHLYFYWYRQILGQKVEFLVSFYNNEISEKSEIFDDQFSVERPDGSNFTLKIRSTKLEDSAMYFCASSEARRVQYFGPGTRLTVT.

This chain uses TRBV5-5 with TRBJ2-2; D perhaps matches TRBD1 (5 bases). Germline V CDR1 and CDR2: SGHKS, YYEKEE (reference sequence). The CDR3 runs 14 residues. The ends were cut back, 7 bases at V and 5 bases at J, with 15 bases in the middle. The CDR3 DNA sequence: TGTGCCAGCCGGAGACAGCCGGAGACCGGGGAGCTGTTTTTT. Protein sequence: CASRRQPETGELFF.